The entry below gives a single T cell receptor beta chain sequence along with its context. Its antigen is undetermined. Only in-frame clones appear in the TCRdb table, and some are missing; sequencing was by immunoSEQ multiplex PCR. The sample contains over 45,000 clones, 85% to 90% of which appear only once. The sample is drawn from a study of T cells in localized non-small cell lung cancer. Study-wide results and caveats: Investigators sequenced only a single tumor region, leaving heterogeneity possible. The appearance of a median approximately 60 of the top 100 tumor clones was seen in adjacent lung. Among blood samples, higher T cell density accompanied longer overall survival.

CDR1 is SGHAT and CDR2 is FQNNGV in the germline V gene. V lost 5 bases and J lost 5; bases outside the gene matches: 6. This CDR3 has 14 amino acids. Sequenced material: PBMCs, taken before any cancer treatment. This TCR was sampled from a female donor with stage II lung adenocarcinoma. The chain links TRBV11-2 to TRBJ1-5, with 7 nucleotides matching TRBD1. The CDR3 region is CASSPGTEYQPQHF. The CDR3 DNA reads TGTGCCAGCAGCCCTGGGACAGAGTATCAGCCCCAGCATTTT.